Listed here are 14 T cell receptor beta chains from one sample, sequenced in a study of T cell responses to AZD1222 COVID-19 vaccine. Only in-frame clones appear in the TCRdb table, and some are missing; sequencing was by immunoSEQ multiplex PCR. The profile shows around 150,000 clones, about nine tenths of them singletons. This specimen consisted of peripheral blood, obtained on day 0 of AZD1222 vaccination. The receptors originated from an adult in good health.

The chain uses TRBV9 and TRBJ1-2; 7 nucleotides line up with TRBD1. Unmatched junction bases numbered 2, after V lost 0 bases and J lost 0 bases. The CDR3 sequence is 15 residues long. Germline CDR1 is SGDLS and CDR2 is YYNGEE. CDR3 region: CASSVDGTANYGYTF. The CDR3 DNA reads TGTGCCAGCAGCGTAGACGGGACAGCTAACTATGGCTACACCTTC.

This chain links TRBV7-8 with TRBJ1-2; possible D gene TRBD1, 6 bases. The CDR3 runs to 17 residues. V was cut by 6 bases and J by 5 bases, with 25 bases left in between. CDR1 and CDR2 from the germline V gene are SGHVS and FQNEAQ. The CDR3 nucleotides read TGTGCCAGCAGGCCACTTAGAGTGGGGGCGCTGGAATATGGCTACACCTTC. This encodes CASRPLRVGALEYGYTF.

The rearrangement links TRBV27 to TRBJ1-1; possible D gene TRBD1, 5 bases. From germline, CDR1 is MNHEY and CDR2 SMNVEV (reference sequence). V shed 4 bases and J shed 10 bases, with 16 bases lying between them. CDR3 length: 13 amino acids. CDR3 protein: CASSSSGDGRAFF. The CDR3 DNA reads as TGTGCCAGCAGTTCCTCGGGGGACGGCAGAGCTTTCTTT.

Here the CDR3 reads CASSFGDSTGELFF. The CDR3 DNA reads as TGTGCCAGCAGCTTCGGAGACAGCACCGGGGAGCTGTTTTTT. The V gene is TRBV7-3, the J gene TRBJ2-2, with D possibly being TRBD1 (5 bases). Trimming removed 3 bases at V and 4 bases at J, with 9 bases between. Germline V CDR1 and CDR2: SGHTA, FQGTGA. The CDR3 covers 14 residues.

This chain joins TRBV10-3 and TRBJ1-6, with D possibly being TRBD1 (5 bases). V was trimmed by 0 bases and J by 12 bases, leaving 12 bases between them. CDR3 size: 14 residues. Per the germline V gene, CDR1 is ENHRY and CDR2 is SYGVKD. The CDR3 loop is CAISESRDAGPLHF. CDR3 nucleotides: TGTGCCATCAGTGAGTCGAGGGACGCCGGACCCCTCCACTTT.

The rearrangement links TRBV27 to TRBJ1-4, with TRBD1 identical over 7 bases. V dropped 6 bases and J dropped 0; count of bases not matched to a gene: 10. The CDR3 sequence is 17 residues long. Germline CDR1 is MNHEY and CDR2 is SMNVEV (reference sequence). CDR3 in amino acids: CASRMTGRFTTNEKLFF. CDR3 coding DNA: TGTGCCAGCAGGATGACAGGGAGATTCACAACTAATGAAAAACTGTTTTTT. Supplemented by reference TRBV27 and TRBJ1-4, the full variable domain reads EAQVTQNPRYLITVTGKKLTVTCSQNMNHEYMSWYRQDPGLGLRQIYYSMNVEVTDKGDVPEGYKVSRKEKRNFPLILESPSPNQTSLYFCASRMTGRFTTNEKLFFGSGTQLSVL.

The genes are TRBV6-5 and TRBJ1-1; D uncertain. This CDR3 is 13 amino acids long. The V gene lost 2 bases and the J gene lost 5 bases, with 9 bases spanning the gap. CDR1 and CDR2 (germline): MNHEY, SVGAGI. CDR3 amino acids: CASSYDGLTEAFF. CDR3 in DNA: TGTGCCAGCAGTTACGACGGACTGACTGAAGCTTTCTTT.

This chain uses TRBV7-2 with TRBJ2-1, with 9 nucleotides matching TRBD1. Germline CDR1 is SGHTA and CDR2 is FQGNSA. This CDR3 has 14 residues. The junction had 3 bases not matched to a gene; V was cut back by 5 bases and J by 4 bases. The CDR3 protein is CASSQDRGYNEQFF. DNA of the CDR3: TGTGCCAGCAGCCAAGACAGGGGGTACAATGAGCAGTTCTTC. Using reference TRBV7-2 and TRBJ2-1 for the parts outside the CDR3, the full variable domain is GAGVSQSPSNKVTEKGKDVELRCDPISGHTALYWYRQSLGQGLEFLIYFQGNSAPDKSGLPSDRFSAERTGGSVSTLTIQRTQQEDSAVYLCASSQDRGYNEQFFGPGTRLTVL.

The genes are TRBV4-2 and TRBJ1-4; 7 bases fit TRBD1. The junction had 3 bases not matched to a gene; V was cut back by 2 bases and J by 6 bases. The CDR3 sequence is 14 residues long. Germline CDR1 is LGHNA and CDR2 is YNFKEQ. CDR3 loop: CASSQSTGDEKLFF. CDR3 nucleotide sequence: TGTGCCAGCAGCCAAAGCACAGGGGATGAAAAACTGTTTTTT.

V is TRBV7-6 and J is TRBJ1-2; D unresolved. With 1 base removed from V and 4 bases from J, the gap between germline ends came to 7 bases. This CDR3 has 13 amino acids. Germline CDR1 and CDR2: SGHVS and FNYEAQ. The CDR3: CASSLERTYGYTF. The CDR3 DNA sequence: TGTGCCAGCAGCTTAGAGCGAACCTATGGCTACACCTTC.

This sequence joins TRBV11-1 and TRBJ1-2; 9 bases are shared with TRBD1. CDR1 is SGHAT and CDR2 is FQDESV in the germline V gene (reference sequence). The CDR3 length is 15 residues. V was clipped by 4 bases and J by 0 bases; unmatched bases: 3. The chain's CDR3 is CASSSGQGANYGYTF. CDR3 sequence (DNA): TGTGCCAGCAGCTCGGGACAGGGCGCTAACTATGGCTACACCTTC.

In nucleotides, the CDR3 is TGTGCCAGCAGCGTGGGGGACTCTCGAATCAAAGAGACCCAGTACTTC. As protein: CASSVGDSRIKETQYF. The chain links TRBV5-8 to TRBJ2-5; weak D call: TRBD2 (6 bases). The CDR3 runs to 16 residues. Between the trimmed V and J ends, which lost 4 bases and 3 bases, there was a span of 19 bases. Germline V gene data show CDR1 as SGHTS and CDR2 as YDEGEE.

The chain uses TRBV24-1 and TRBJ2-2; maybe TRBD1 (5 bases). Germline CDR1 is KGHDR and CDR2 is SFDVKD. This CDR3 has 15 amino acids. The V end lost 5 bases, the J end lost 4 bases, and 13 bases lay between the germline ends. The CDR3 region is CATSGVGAPTGELFF. The CDR3 bases are TGTGCCACCAGTGGGGTAGGGGCACCCACCGGGGAGCTGTTTTTT.

The chain couples TRBV19 to TRBJ1-1, with D uncertain. Trimming took 6 bases from V and 11 from J, leaving 19 bases between them. The CDR3 runs to 13 residues. Germline-derived CDR1 and CDR2 are LNHDA and SQIVND (reference sequence). The CDR3 DNA is TGTGCCAGTAGAAACCCCCGGGCAGAGGACGCTTTCTTT. It codes for CASRNPRAEDAFF.